This T cell receptor (beta chain) was recovered during a study of T cells in Graves' hyperthyroidism and ophthalmopathy. Notes on the study in general: Among clonotypes expanded in thyroid above 0.001, most were also found in blood. In simple terms, a model built on 13 V-J features told ophthalmopathy apart from stable hyperthyroidism. Ophthalmopathy was model-predicted a median roughly 6.2 months pre-onset.

It was RNA transcripts that yielded the amplified TCR beta CDR3 regions. Initially, a first-round RT-PCR of the TCR CDR3 employed the HTBI primer set. MiXCR, applied by TCRdb to the multiplex PCR reads, yields one record per CDR3 protein. Of 500,000 to 800,000 distinct CDR3 sequences listed, over 40% are singletons. This clonotype came up many times. Its antigen is as yet unknown. The junction departs from germline at one end; a sequencing error may be responsible. Germline V CDR1 and CDR2: SSHAT, FNYEAQ (reference sequence). The CDR3 is 15 residues long. The source material was peripheral blood or thyroid tissue (not recorded which). The rearrangement joins TRBV7-7 to TRBJ1-3; 7 bases are a match to TRBD1. This TCR was sampled from an adult man with Graves' disease, either hyperthyroidism or ophthalmopathy (not recorded which). The CDR3 spells CASSLGEGAGNTIYF. CDR3 DNA sequence: TGTGCTAGCAGCTTAGGTGAGGGGGCCGGAAACACCATATATTTT.